Listed here are 21 T cell receptor beta chains from one sample, sequenced in a study of blood T cell repertoires in COVID-19. Produced via immunoSEQ multiplex PCR; TCRdb's table is partial and in-frame only. The data contain about 160,000 clones, roughly 84% of them singletons. Material: peripheral blood. Every receptor here comes from a man between 65 and 85 years old with acute or convalescent COVID-19.

This clone was detected only once. The V gene is TRBV9, the J gene TRBJ2-7; D perhaps matches TRBD2 (6 bases). Per germline, CDR1 SGDLS and CDR2 YYNGEE. Trimming removed 0 bases at V and 4 bases at J, with 17 bases between. This CDR3 is 16 amino acids long. The DNA of the CDR3 is TGTGCCAGCAGCGTAGGGATTGGAGAGGGAGGTTACGAGCAGTACTTC. This gives the protein CASSVGIGEGGYEQYF.

J is TRBJ2-5 and V is TRBV9; 7 bases line up with TRBD1. The V and J ends lost 3 bases and 3 bases, in that order; junction bases with no gene match: 2. The CDR3 covers 13 residues. Germline lookup yields CDR1 SGDLS and CDR2 YYNGEE. The CDR3 region is CASSDTGEETQYF. CDR3 bases: TGTGCCAGCAGCGATACAGGGGAAGAGACCCAGTACTTC.

The chain links TRBV2 to TRBJ1-5, with D possibly TRBD1 on 5 matching bases. Germline CDR1 reads SNHLY; CDR2 reads FYNNEI. Trimming stripped 7 bases from V and 3 bases from J, with 16 bases between. This CDR3 region has 15 residues. The CDR3 reads CASKGREQANQPQHF. CDR3 sequence (DNA): TGTGCCAGCAAGGGGAGGGAACAGGCCAATCAGCCCCAGCATTTT.

The chain is built from TRBV11-2 and TRBJ2-5; D gene uncertain. CDR3 size: 13 residues. The germline V gene has CDR1 SGHAT and CDR2 FQNNGV. V was clipped by 2 bases and J by 1 base, with 5 bases between them. The CDR3 region has the DNA TGTGCCAGCAGCTTATGGGCCCAAGAGACCCAGTACTTC. This gives the protein CASSLWAQETQYF.

The chain has TRBV6-2 or TRBV6-3 and TRBJ2-1, with TRBD2 matching 9 bases. The CDR3 loop spans 15 amino acids. V shed 4 bases, J shed 6 bases, and the junction held 7 bases outside the gene matches. Germline V CDR1 and CDR2: MNHEY, SVGEGT. CDR3 in amino acids: CASSSPAGGPNEQFF. The CDR3 DNA reads as TGTGCCAGCAGTTCCCCAGCGGGGGGACCCAATGAGCAGTTCTTC.

V usage is TRBV10-3 and J usage is TRBJ2-3; 12 positions agree with TRBD2. Per the germline V gene, CDR1 is ENHRY and CDR2 is SYGVKD. This CDR3 has 15 residues. J gave up 4 bases and V 6 bases, and 5 bases lay outside the gene matches. The CDR3 sequence: CAISSSGGASDTQYF. CDR3 DNA: TGTGCCATCAGCTCTAGCGGGGGGGCATCAGATACGCAGTATTTT.

V usage is TRBV5-1 and J usage is TRBJ1-3; tentatively, D is TRBD1 (6 bases). The V gene lost 2 bases and the J gene lost 0 bases, with 12 bases spanning the gap. The CDR3 loop spans 16 amino acids. The germline V gene has CDR1 SGHRS and CDR2 YFSETQ. CDR3 sequence (DNA): TGCGCCAGCAGCTTTAGGGGGACCGCCTCTGGAAACACCATATATTTT. It encodes CASSFRGTASGNTIYF.

The chain couples TRBV11-2 to TRBJ1-3; 12 bases fit TRBD1. The ends lost 5 bases at V and 1 base at J; junction bases unmatched: 9. CDR1 SGHAT and CDR2 FQNNGV come from the germline V gene. The CDR3 covers 18 residues. The CDR3 protein is CASSGTGGGKSSGNTIYF. In DNA, the CDR3 is TGTGCCAGCAGCGGGACAGGGGGCGGAAAAAGTTCTGGAAACACCATATATTTT.

The V gene is TRBV2, the J gene TRBJ2-3, with TRBD2 matching over 7 bases. Per the germline V gene, CDR1 is SNHLY and CDR2 is FYNNEI. The length of the CDR3 is 16 residues. The V segment lost 3 bases and the J segment 0 bases; nucleotides outside the gene matches: 6. CDR3: CASSEGGTPSTDTQYF. Here the CDR3 DNA reads TGTGCCAGCAGTGAGGGGGGGACCCCTAGCACAGATACGCAGTATTTT.

The chain joins TRBV5-1 to TRBJ1-4, with D maybe TRBD1 (6 bases). The CDR3 is 16 residues long. Trimming stripped 4 bases from V and 1 base from J, with 14 bases between. Per germline, CDR1 SGHRS and CDR2 YFSETQ. CDR3 coding DNA: TGCGCCAGCAGCGCCAACAGGGTCCAAACTAATGAAAAACTGTTTTTT. Translation: CASSANRVQTNEKLFF.

This clone has a single count. The chain uses TRBV6-5 and TRBJ1-2; 7 bases fit TRBD1. The length of the CDR3 is 14 residues. Germline CDR1 reads MNHEY; CDR2 reads SVGAGI. J was trimmed by 8 bases and V by 6 bases; bases with no gene match: 12. The DNA for the CDR3 is TGTGCCAGCAGGAGAGCCGACAGGGTCGGCGGCTACACCTTC. It is translated as CASRRADRVGGYTF.

V usage is TRBV19 and J usage is TRBJ1-5, with a possible D match to TRBD1 (6 bases). This CDR3 spans 14 amino acids. Between the trimmed V and J ends, which lost 7 bases and 11 bases, there was a span of 21 bases. Germline lookup yields CDR1 LNHDA and CDR2 SQIVND (reference sequence). The CDR3 DNA is TGTGCCAGTACCTCCGGGACACACCATAAGGCCCAGCATTTT. Encoded protein: CASTSGTHHKAQHF.

The chain uses TRBV13 and TRBJ2-1; 9 nucleotides agree with TRBD2. This CDR3 is built from 16 residues. The V gene end was trimmed by 5 bases and the J gene end by 10 bases; junction bases not matched to a gene: 15. Germline V gene sequence: CDR1 PRHDT, CDR2 FYEKMQ (reference sequence). CDR3 residues: CASSPRTSDPSGEQFF. The CDR3 DNA reads TGTGCCAGCAGCCCCCGGACTAGCGACCCTTCGGGAGAGCAGTTCTTC. Variable domain in full (rest from reference TRBV13 and TRBJ2-1): AAGVIQSPRHLIKEKRETATLKCYPIPRHDTVYWYQQGPGQDPQFLISFYEKMQSDKGSIPDRFSAQQFSDYHSELNMSSLELGDSALYFCASSPRTSDPSGEQFFGPGTRLTVL.

The rearrangement joins TRBV7-9 to TRBJ1-5; tentatively, D is TRBD1 (6 bases). In germline, CDR1 is SEHNR, CDR2 FQNEAQ (reference sequence). Trimming removed 5 bases from V and 9 bases from J, with 14 bases in between. CDR3 length: 13 residues. The CDR3 coding sequence is TGTGCCAGCAGCCTTGAACAGGGCACGCCCCAGCATTTT. Amino acids: CASSLEQGTPQHF.

The chain couples TRBV6-5 to TRBJ2-1; D unresolved. Trimming left V 0 bases short and J 7 bases short, with 7 bases between. The germline V gene has CDR1 MNHEY and CDR2 SVGAGI. The CDR3 extends over 13 amino acids. The CDR3 sequence is CASSYSARNEQFF. Here the CDR3 DNA reads TGTGCCAGCAGTTACTCGGCCCGTAATGAGCAGTTCTTC.

The V call is TRBV6-6, the J call TRBJ2-5, with 12 nucleotides matching TRBD1. The CDR3 has 16 amino acids. V was clipped by 8 bases and J by 4 bases; unmatched bases: 11. The V gene's germline CDR1 is MNHNY and CDR2 SVGAGI (reference sequence). The CDR3 DNA reads as TGTGCCAGCGGGCGAGGGGGGACAGGGGGCGCAGAGACCCAGTACTTC. This sequence encodes CASGRGGTGGAETQYF.

This chain connects TRBV5-1 to TRBJ2-5; tentative D call: TRBD1 (5 bases). The CDR3 covers 16 residues. V was trimmed by 0 bases and J by 9 bases, leaving 21 bases between them. Germline loops: CDR1 SGHRS, CDR2 YFSETQ. The CDR3, as DNA: TGCGCCAGCAGCTTGGAGGGGCCTAAGGGCGTCTCTTCCCAGTACTTC. It translates to CASSLEGPKGVSSQYF.

This clone came up a few times. The chain carries TRBV6-4 and TRBJ2-7; perhaps TRBD1 as D (6 bases). Trimming pared 6 bases from V and 2 bases from J, leaving 14 bases between. The CDR3 totals 14 residues. Per germline, CDR1 MRHNA and CDR2 SNTAGT. DNA for the CDR3: TGTGCCAGCAGCCCGGAACAGGGTACCTACGAGCAGTACTTC. Translation gives CASSPEQGTYEQYF.

Turning to this clone: This specimen includes other DNA sequences encoding the same CDR3. The J gene is TRBJ2-3, the V gene TRBV6-5; the match to TRBD2 covers 8 bases. V lost 5 bases to trimming and J lost 0 bases; unmatched junction nucleotides: 4. This CDR3 spans 15 amino acids. CDR1 is MNHEY and CDR2 is SVGAGI in the germline V gene. Here the CDR3 DNA reads TGTGCCAGCAGTCGGGGGGGGGCAAGCACAGATACGCAGTATTTT. Protein sequence: CASSRGGASTDTQYF.

This rearrangement joins TRBV6-5 to TRBJ1-5; 9 bases agree with TRBD1. This CDR3 has 15 amino acids. After removal of 6 bases from V and 7 bases from J, the junction contained 10 bases not matched to a gene. CDR1 MNHEY and CDR2 SVGAGI come from the germline V gene. The CDR3 bases are TGTGCCAGCAGCCAACAATGGACAGGGGACCAGCCCCAGCATTTT. Protein sequence: CASSQQWTGDQPQHF.

The rearrangement links TRBV7-3 to TRBJ2-1; 10 nucleotides line up with TRBD2. Germline V lookup: CDR1 SGHTA, CDR2 FQGTGA. The CDR3 loop spans 19 amino acids. The trim removed 2 bases at V and 4 bases at J, leaving 14 bases unmatched. CDR3 DNA: TGTGCCAGCAGCTTATGGCCTAGCGGGAGAGAGGGGCTGTACAATGAGCAGTTCTTC. Translated, it gives CASSLWPSGREGLYNEQFF.